The clone carrying this T cell receptor beta chain was recorded at least ten times. The target antigen is unknown. There are 14 residues in the CDR3. Germline-derived CDR1 and CDR2 are LGHNA and YNFKEQ. V shed 4 bases, J shed 2 bases, and the junction held 5 bases outside the gene matches. The sample belongs to a study of early T cells in non-severe SARS-CoV-2 infection. Study at large: Unsorted whole-blood RNA was sequenced in bulk, leaving chains unpaired.

Attachment of unique molecular identifiers to individual cDNA molecules was performed. TCRdb independently ran MiXCR on the 5' RACE reads; one entry per CDR3 protein. The sample lists about 64,000 distinct CDR3 sequences, around 12% occurring once. Study results and limitations: A preference for anti-spike CD8 responses marked VDJdb matching, which missed private and CD4 specificities.

The sample taken for sequencing was whole blood. The rearrangement uses TRBV4-2 and TRBJ2-7, with TRBD1 identical over 7 bases. The source is an adult who was a healthcare worker with PCR-confirmed SARS-CoV-2 infection or an uninfected control (not recorded which). CDR3 loop: CASSPWTGPYEQYF. The CDR3 DNA is TGTGCCAGCAGCCCATGGACAGGACCCTACGAGCAGTACTTC.